These 22 T cell receptor beta chains were sequenced from one sample in a study of breast tumors, draining lymph nodes, adjacent tissues. Breast cancer patients provided tissue from their axillary draining lymph nodes. TCRdb re-derived calls from the multiplex PCR reads in MiXCR, one entry per CDR3 protein. The data show 150,000 to 200,000 distinct CDR3 sequences, with around 33% seen just once and around 3.5% held by the top ten. The sample consisted of axillary lymph node tissue. The receptors derive from a female donor with breast cancer. Some clones in this sample may be carry-over from other donors' samples.

This clonotype was detected many times. This chain joins TRBV12-3 or TRBV12-4 and TRBJ1-5; TRBD1 aligns across 7 bases. This CDR3 region has 17 residues. With 0 bases clipped from V and 0 bases from J, the junction kept 5 bases outside the gene matches. CDR3 residues: CASSLAGGTYSNQPQHF. In nucleotides, the CDR3 is TGTGCCAGCAGTTTAGCAGGGGGCACCTATAGCAATCAGCCCCAGCATTTT.

On this clonotype itself: Without the conserved terminal phenylalanine or tryptophan, this CDR3 likely stems from a read error. The DNA is omitted, as the CDR3 cannot be located on it reliably, and the CDR3 follows TCRdb's listing. The genes are TRBV7-3 and TRBJ2-7. The length of the CDR3 is 10 amino acids, counting both ends. In germline, CDR1 is SGHTA, CDR2 FQGTGA. CDR3: CASITSEQSL.

The rearrangement uses TRBV7-2 and TRBJ2-1; TRBD1 matches 8 bases. Germline CDR1 reads SGHTA; CDR2 reads FQGNSA. This CDR3 spans 15 amino acids. V was clipped by 2 bases and J by 5 bases; unmatched bases: 5. Written as DNA, the CDR3 is TGTGCCAGCAGCTTACAGGGGGCGGGAAACAATGAGCAGTTCTTC. This translates into CASSLQGAGNNEQFF.

This clonotype showed up many times. The chain has TRBV27 and TRBJ2-7; 9 nucleotides line up with TRBD1. With 5 bases clipped from V and 4 bases from J, the junction kept 6 bases outside the gene matches. The CDR3 is 14 residues long. Germline-derived CDR1 and CDR2 are MNHEY and SMNVEV (reference sequence). This chain's CDR3 is CASSPRTGVYEQYF. As DNA, the CDR3 is TGTGCCAGCAGTCCGCGGACAGGGGTGTACGAGCAGTACTTC.

This clonotype has at least ten counts. This rearrangement joins TRBV19 to TRBJ1-2, with 7 bases lining up with TRBD1. Looked up from germline, CDR1 is LNHDA and CDR2 is SQIVND (reference sequence). V lost 2 bases, J lost 5 bases, and 8 bases stayed unmatched. There are 15 residues in the CDR3. CDR3 in DNA: TGTGCCAGTAGTATACCAGCGGAGGGACAGTATGGCTACACCTTC. This sequence encodes CASSIPAEGQYGYTF.

In its sample, this clonotype was seen many times. The J gene is TRBJ2-7, the V gene TRBV19; D not certain. There are 13 residues in the CDR3. V was clipped by 5 bases and J by 3 bases, with 11 bases between them. Germline V gives CDR1 LNHDA, CDR2 SQIVND (reference sequence). CDR3 residues: CASSAGRVYEQYF. In DNA form, the CDR3 reads TGTGCCAGTAGTGCCGGCAGAGTCTACGAGCAGTACTTC.

This chain uses TRBV20-1 with TRBJ2-7, with TRBD1 identical over 7 bases. Germline assignment: CDR1 DFQATT and CDR2 SNEGSKA (reference sequence). The CDR3 runs to 14 residues. V was pared by 4 bases and J by 2 bases, with 8 bases of the junction left unmatched. CDR3 region: CSANSDRRPYEQYF. The CDR3 DNA is TGCAGTGCTAACTCGGACAGGCGACCCTACGAGCAGTACTTC.

This clonotype has ten or more counts. This chain uses TRBV20-1 with TRBJ2-3; 8 nucleotides agree with TRBD2. Germline values: CDR1 DFQATT, CDR2 SNEGSKA (reference sequence). The V and J ends lost 6 bases and 1 base, in that order; junction bases with no gene match: 9. The CDR3 extends over 15 amino acids. The CDR3 DNA reads as TGCAGTGCCGCCAGACTAGCGCAGGGCACAGATACGCAGTATTTT. Translation gives CSAARLAQGTDTQYF.

This clonotype came up many times. The chain couples TRBV6-1 to TRBJ1-2; TRBD1 might be the D (6 bases). V lost 0 bases and J lost 8, with 16 bases in between. This CDR3 is built from 15 residues. Germline-derived CDR1 and CDR2 are MNHNS and SASEGT. In DNA form, the CDR3 reads TGTGCCAGCAGTGAAGCGCTGGGAGGGGGGGTGGGCTACACCTTC. Its protein is CASSEALGGGVGYTF.

This rearrangement joins TRBV6-5 to TRBJ1-5; the match to TRBD1 covers 9 bases. Germline V gene sequence: CDR1 MNHEY, CDR2 SVGAGI. This CDR3 contains 13 residues. The V and J ends lost 6 bases and 14 bases, in that order; junction bases with no gene match: 11. This CDR3 reads CASSLGQGRYEHF. In DNA form, the CDR3 reads TGTGCCAGCAGCCTGGGACAGGGTCGCTATGAGCATTTT.

This clonotype was detected only a few times. Being one base from a much bigger clone, this may be a read error. The J gene is TRBJ2-6, the V gene TRBV12-3 or TRBV12-4; the D is unclear. V lost 7 bases, J lost 0 bases, and 10 bases lay in between. CDR3 length equals 15 residues. In DNA form, the CDR3 reads TGTGCCAGCACCAGCCGGACCTCTGGGGCCAACGTCCTGACTTTC. Translation gives CASTSRTSGANVLTF.

The rearrangement joins TRBV6-5 to TRBJ1-1; D gene unclear. There are 15 residues in the CDR3. In germline, CDR1 is MNHEY, CDR2 SVGAGI. Trimming took off 2 bases at V and 4 bases at J, with 14 bases between the two ends. The CDR3 region has the DNA TGTGCCAGCAGTTACGTATCGACTCGCGGCACTGAAGCTTTCTTT. This translates into CASSYVSTRGTEAFF.

Only one count was recorded for this clonotype. This chain joins TRBV12-3 or TRBV12-4 and TRBJ1-3; the D gene is possibly TRBD1 (6 bases). V lost 5 bases to trimming and J lost 0 bases, with 14 bases between them. This CDR3 has 16 amino acids. CDR3 nucleotides: TGTGCCAGCAGTCCCAAGGGGGGCGGCTCTGGAAACACCATATATTTT. Its translation is CASSPKGGGSGNTIYF.

This clonotype was recorded at least ten times. This chain joins TRBV9 and TRBJ2-3; D might be TRBD1 (6 bases). Germline CDR1 SGDLS, CDR2 YYNGEE. V shed 6 bases and J shed 4 bases, with 15 bases lying between them. This CDR3 comprises 14 residues. Written as DNA, the CDR3 is TGTGCCAGCACCCCGGGACAAGGCTCAGATACGCAGTATTTT. Residues: CASTPGQGSDTQYF.

This clonotype was observed many times. The chain links TRBV9 to TRBJ2-1; D is perhaps TRBD2 (6 bases). V lost 3 bases and J 8 bases, leaving 9 bases between the germline ends. Germline V gene data show CDR1 as SGDLS and CDR2 as YYNGEE. This CDR3 spans 12 amino acids. CDR3 in amino acids: CASSGRDYEQFF. CDR3 nucleotides: TGTGCCAGCAGCGGTAGGGACTATGAGCAGTTCTTC.

The chain joins TRBV11-2 to TRBJ2-1; a possible D gene is TRBD1 (5 bases). This CDR3 contains 13 residues. Trimming left V 10 bases short and J 10 bases short, with 20 bases between. In germline, CDR1 is SGHAT, CDR2 FQNNGV. CDR3: CATSHEIAGEQFF. The DNA for the CDR3 is TGTGCCACCTCCCACGAAATTGCAGGGGAGCAGTTCTTC.

This clonotype was detected ten times or more. In DNA form, the CDR3 reads TGTGCCAGCAGCTCGGGGACAGGGGTCTACGAGCAGTACTTC. Translated: CASSSGTGVYEQYF. This rearrangement joins TRBV11-2 to TRBJ2-7, with 10 bases identical to TRBD1. Germline loops: CDR1 SGHAT, CDR2 FQNNGV. The CDR3 contains 14 residues. V lost 4 bases, J lost 3 bases, and 3 bases stayed unmatched. The full variable domain, its missing parts supplied by reference TRBV11-2 and TRBJ2-7, is EAGVAQSPRYKIIEKRQSVAFWCNPISGHATLYWYQQILGQGPKLLIQFQNNGVVDDSQLPKDRFSAERLKGVDSTLKIQPAKLEDSAVYLCASSSGTGVYEQYFGPGTRLTVT.

This rearrangement joins TRBV7-8 to TRBJ1-4; D not certain. This CDR3 has 14 residues. CDR1 SGHVS and CDR2 FQNEAQ come from the germline V gene. Trimming removed 1 base at V and 3 bases at J, with 6 bases between. CDR3 in DNA: TGTGCCAGCAGCTTAGGGAGGGCTAATGAAAAACTGTTTTTT. Residues: CASSLGRANEKLFF.

The chain carries TRBV4-3 and TRBJ1-1; no firm D call. The CDR3 has 15 residues. The germline CDR1 and CDR2 sequences are LGHNA and YSLEER. The V gene lost 0 bases and the J gene lost 0 bases, with 8 bases spanning the gap. CDR3 DNA: TGCGCCAGCAGCCAAGAGCGCCGGATGAACACTGAAGCTTTCTTT. This encodes CASSQERRMNTEAFF.

This clonotype was picked up many times. The chain is built from TRBV7-8 and TRBJ2-7; TRBD2 agrees at 7 bases. The J segment lost 1 base and the V segment lost 5 bases, leaving 8 bases of the junction unmatched. Germline values: CDR1 SGHVS, CDR2 FQNEAQ. This CDR3 has 15 residues. CDR3 in DNA: TGTGCCAGCAGCCCCGAGGCGGGGGATTCCTACGAGCAGTACTTC. It yields the protein CASSPEAGDSYEQYF.

This clonotype was seen at least ten times. This chain connects TRBV7-2 to TRBJ2-1, with a tentative D call TRBD1 (5 bases). CDR1 is SGHTA, CDR2 FQGNSA, per germline. The V gene lost 5 bases and the J gene lost 8 bases, with 10 bases spanning the gap. The CDR3 runs 12 residues. CDR3 DNA: TGTGCCAGCAGCGCCCAGGGTTATGAGCAGTTCTTC. Its translation: CASSAQGYEQFF.

Ten or more counts support this clonotype. The CDR3 DNA follows: TGTGCCAGCAGCCCGGACAGGGCTAATGAAAAACTGTTTTTT. Translation gives CASSPDRANEKLFF. The rearrangement uses TRBV7-2 and TRBJ1-4; 8 bases fit TRBD1. Germline-derived CDR1 and CDR2 are SGHTA and FQGNSA. Trimming at V came to 5 bases and at J to 3 bases, leaving 2 bases not matched to a gene. The CDR3 consists of 14 residues.